This T cell receptor (beta chain) comes out of a study of early T cells in non-severe SARS-CoV-2 infection (dated by TCRdb to the early 2020s). Some background on the complete study: TCR sequencing used bulk RNA from unsorted whole blood, so alpha and beta chains could not be paired.

Set within a cohort of healthcare workers in London, UK, this nested case-control study involved weekly PCR testing of nasopharyngeal swabs along with blood sampling. Healthcare workers were recruited during the week of the UK lockdown, between 23 and 31 March 2020, and followed weekly for up to roughly 16 weeks. The receptor library was made with 5' RACE. The instrument was a NextSeq 500. To correct for sequencing error and PCR bias, the TCR library protocol tagged individual cDNA molecules with unique molecular identifiers. Sequencing covered both TCR alpha and beta chains, and within each sample the abundances of alpha and beta sequences were tightly co-correlated. As for the authors' bioinformatics: Decombinator V4 was used to annotate TCR sequences for V gene, J gene and CDR3. TCRs were defined as expanded if a significant change between any two time points was detected under a Poisson model with p below 0.0001. TCR abundances were normalised to the total number of TCRs sequenced in each sample and reported as counts per million. MAIT TCRs were defined by TRAV1-2 paired with TRAJ12, TRAJ20 or TRAJ33, and iNKT TCRs by TRAV10 paired with TRAJ18. VDJdb, accessed on 1 November 2021, was searched for TCRs annotated for CMV, EBV and SARS-CoV-2, and TCRs annotated for more than one antigen were excluded. The public reads were reanalyzed by TCRdb: fastp trimming at Q25, MiXCR alignment, in-frame beta chains only. CDR3 protein duplicates are merged, each entry listing the most common genes and DNA. Here the V and J calls rest on TCRdb's processing, not on the authors' analysis. In this sample the table shows 80,000 to 95,000 distinct CDR3 sequences, around 13% of which occur a single time. The ten largest clones take up around 6.4% of the sample.

The paper's findings and limits, for the study overall: VDJdb matching was skewed toward anti-spike CD8 responses, so virus-specific expansions were likely underestimated and private and CD4 specificities were missed.

A word on this clonotype: Its antigen is still unknown. Nothing much larger sits one base from this clone, and base qualities are not available.

Looking up the germline V gene (reference sequence) yields CDR1 SGHKS and CDR2 YYEKEE. V is trimmed back by 3 bases and J by 4 bases, and the junction contains 4 bases that no gene match accounts for. Reading from cysteine to phenylalanine, the CDR3 counts 14 amino acids. Solely the CDR3 DNA is kept, with 42 bases framed from the first base. The chain couples TRBV5-5 to TRBJ1-5, and 7 bases in between align with TRBD1. The sample was whole blood. The receptor's source is an adult who was a healthcare worker with PCR-confirmed SARS-CoV-2 infection or an uninfected control (not recorded which). The CDR3 protein is CASSSQGRNQPQHF. The DNA sequence is TGTGCCAGCAGCTCACAGGGGAGGAATCAGCCCCAGCATTTT.